These 22 T cell receptor beta chains came from one sample sequenced in a study of OX40 agonist ivuxolimab in advanced cancers. Profiling relied on immunoSEQ multiplex PCR, and the TCRdb table lists in-frame clones only, not all of them. The sample gives roughly 97,000 clones, roughly 90% of which show up once; less than 1% is in the top ten. Sequencing used CD4+ or CD8+ T cells sorted from blood, obtained in a trial of the OX40 agonist ivuxolimab. Receptor source: an adult with an advanced solid tumor such as melanoma, head and neck, liver or kidney cancer.

CDR3 amino acids: CATSRPGQGEETQYF. DNA for the CDR3: TGTGCCACCAGCAGACCGGGCCAGGGGGAAGAGACCCAGTACTTC. The chain joins TRBV15 to TRBJ2-5; TRBD1 agrees at 7 bases. The CDR3 consists of 15 residues. Germline V gene data show CDR1 as LNHNV and CDR2 as YYDKDF (reference sequence). J lost 3 bases, V lost 2 bases, and 6 bases had no gene match.

The chain combines TRBV28 with TRBJ2-2, with 8 bases matching TRBD1. CDR1 and CDR2 (germline): MDHEN, SYDVKM. The CDR3 is 16 residues long. J gave up 4 bases and V 1 base, and 5 bases lay outside the gene matches. The DNA of the CDR3 is TGTGCCAGCAGTTTATTCGCAGGGGGCGGCACCGGGGAGCTGTTTTTT. Its translation: CASSLFAGGGTGELFF.

This chain connects TRBV19 to TRBJ2-3; D remains ambiguous. V was clipped by 5 bases and J by 0 bases, with 21 bases between them. The CDR3 extends over 18 amino acids. Germline CDR1 is LNHDA and CDR2 is SQIVND (reference sequence). CDR3 sequence reads: CASSLGSAVATSTDTQYF. CDR3 coding DNA: TGTGCCAGTAGTCTCGGTTCAGCTGTGGCGACTAGCACAGATACGCAGTATTTT.

Note on this clone: The germline gene is not matched at one end of the junction; a read error may be the cause. V and J are TRBV28 and TRBJ2-1; no clear D gene. The V gene's germline CDR1 is MDHEN and CDR2 SYDVKM. The CDR3 has 16 amino acids. The CDR3 DNA reads as TGTGCCAGCAGTCGGTACACGGCACCCTCCAACAATGAGCAGTTCTTC. Translated, it gives CASSRYTAPSNNEQFF.

The rearrangement joins TRBV6-5 to TRBJ2-7, with 8 bases identical to TRBD2. With 0 bases clipped from V and 0 bases from J, the junction kept 4 bases outside the gene matches. CDR3 length equals 16 residues. Germline CDR1 is MNHEY and CDR2 is SVGAGI. The CDR3 sequence: CASSYSSGGSSYEQYF. CDR3 in DNA: TGTGCCAGCAGTTACTCGAGCGGGGGAAGCTCCTACGAGCAGTACTTC.

CDR3 loop: CASRTNQPQHF. The CDR3 DNA reads TGTGCCAGCAGAACTAATCAGCCCCAGCATTTT. The chain carries TRBV6-5 and TRBJ1-5; D gene unclear. The germline V gene has CDR1 MNHEY and CDR2 SVGAGI. Trimming stripped 6 bases from V and 4 bases from J, with 4 bases between. The CDR3 consists of 11 residues.

The sample holds a few counts of this clone. This chain connects TRBV27 to TRBJ2-7; perhaps TRBD1 as D (6 bases). Between the trimmed V and J ends, which lost 3 bases and 2 bases, there was a span of 17 bases. CDR1 MNHEY and CDR2 SMNVEV come from the germline V gene (reference sequence). The CDR3 has 16 amino acids. CDR3 DNA: TGTGCCAGCAGTTTTAGAGGACAGAGTCCCCCCTACGAGCAGTACTTC. This translates into CASSFRGQSPPYEQYF.

V usage is TRBV9 and J usage is TRBJ2-3, with a weak D call TRBD1 (6 bases). Per germline, CDR1 SGDLS and CDR2 YYNGEE. The ends were cut back, 3 bases at V and 6 bases at J, with 17 bases in the middle. This CDR3 comprises 15 residues. CDR3 DNA sequence: TGTGCCAGCAGCGCCGACCAGGGGCTGTGGGATACGCAGTATTTT. Its translation is CASSADQGLWDTQYF. The full variable domain, completed using reference TRBV9 and TRBJ2-3, is DSGVTQTPKHLITATGQRVTLRCSPRSGDLSVYWYQQSLDQGLQFLIQYYNGEERAKGNILERFSAQQFPDLHSELNLSSLELGDSALYFCASSADQGLWDTQYFGPGTRLTVL.

The genes are TRBV7-2 and TRBJ1-3; D is perhaps TRBD1 (5 bases). There are 15 residues in the CDR3. Germline-derived CDR1 and CDR2 are SGHTA and FQGNSA. The V and J ends lost 5 bases and 0 bases respectively, with 11 bases between them. DNA for the CDR3: TGTGCCAGCAGCCCCCGACAGAGCTCTGGAAACACCATATATTTT. Encoded protein: CASSPRQSSGNTIYF.

The chain links TRBV7-6 to TRBJ1-6, with D maybe TRBD1 (6 bases). In germline, CDR1 is SGHVS, CDR2 FNYEAQ. Trimming took off 1 base at V and 5 bases at J, with 6 bases between the two ends. This CDR3 is built from 14 residues. CDR3 sequence: CASSLGGHNSPLHF. The CDR3 region has the DNA TGTGCCAGCAGCTTAGGGGGGCATAATTCACCCCTCCACTTT. The whole variable domain, filled in from reference TRBV7-6 and TRBJ1-6, reads GAGVSQSPRYKVTKRGQDVALRCDPISGHVSLYWYRQALGQGPEFLTYFNYEAQQDKSGLPNDRFSAERPEGSISTLTIQRTEQRDSAMYRCASSLGGHNSPLHFGNGTRLTVT.

A single count supports this clone. The chain carries TRBV6-6 and TRBJ2-6, with D possibly TRBD1 on 6 matching bases. CDR1 and CDR2 from the germline V gene are MNHNY and SVGAGI (reference sequence). The CDR3 contains 14 residues. V shed 6 bases and J shed 5 bases, with 11 bases lying between them. This CDR3 reads CASSHRDRANVLTF. CDR3 in DNA: TGTGCCAGCAGCCACCGGGACAGGGCCAACGTCCTGACTTTC.

V usage is TRBV5-6 and J usage is TRBJ1-4, with a tentative D call TRBD1 (5 bases). V was cut by 6 bases and J by 7 bases, with 19 bases left in between. Germline CDR1 reads SGHDT; CDR2 reads YYEEEE. The CDR3 totals 15 residues. CDR3 residues: CASTLITGVGEKLFF. The CDR3 DNA follows: TGTGCCAGCACTCTAATTACAGGCGTGGGTGAAAAACTGTTTTTT.

This chain connects TRBV7-2 to TRBJ1-6, with 7 bases fitting TRBD1. The trim removed 5 bases at V and 7 bases at J, leaving 11 bases unmatched. The CDR3 extends over 16 amino acids. CDR1 and CDR2 (germline): SGHTA, FQGNSA. The CDR3 sequence: CASSPGAGQHNSPLHF. The CDR3 DNA sequence: TGTGCCAGCAGCCCCGGGGCGGGACAGCACAATTCACCCCTCCACTTT.

This clone appeared once. V usage is TRBV4-3 and J usage is TRBJ1-4, with 11 bases that match TRBD1. This CDR3 region has 14 residues. The V segment lost 6 bases and the J segment 8 bases; nucleotides outside the gene matches: 5. Per germline, CDR1 LGHNA and CDR2 YSLEER. The CDR3 loop reads CASSSGTGGEKLFF. In DNA form, the CDR3 reads TGCGCCAGCAGTTCCGGGACAGGGGGAGAAAAACTGTTTTTT.

V is TRBV7-9 and J is TRBJ1-2; unclear D gene. Trimming removed 1 base from V and 7 bases from J, with 16 bases in between. Germline V gives CDR1 SEHNR, CDR2 FQNEAQ (reference sequence). There are 15 residues in the CDR3. This CDR3 reads CASSLGALRGSGYTF. Written as DNA, the CDR3 is TGTGCCAGCAGCTTAGGTGCGCTACGAGGCTCTGGCTACACCTTC.

The J gene is TRBJ1-3, the V gene TRBV6-1; D perhaps matches TRBD1 (6 bases). CDR3 length equals 16 residues. CDR1 and CDR2 from the germline V gene are MNHNS and SASEGT. Trimming removed 2 bases at V and 4 bases at J, with 15 bases between. CDR3 DNA sequence: TGTGCCAGCAGTGAATTTCCCGCAGGGGTCGGAAACACCATATATTTT. It codes for CASSEFPAGVGNTIYF.

V usage is TRBV10-3 and J usage is TRBJ2-1; TRBD2 matches at 16 bases. CDR1 ENHRY and CDR2 SYGVKD come from the germline V gene. Losses at the gene ends were 7 bases for V and 6 bases for J; bases not matched to a gene: 12. The CDR3 is made up of 18 amino acids. CDR3 region: CAINPGLAGGLTLNEQFF. The CDR3 DNA sequence: TGTGCCATCAATCCGGGACTAGCGGGGGGGCTAACCCTCAATGAGCAGTTCTTC.

The CDR3 spells CASSLTSTNEKLFF. DNA for the CDR3: TGTGCCAGCAGTTTAACCTCAACTAATGAAAAACTGTTTTTT. The rearrangement joins TRBV28 to TRBJ1-4; D not certain. The germline V and J ends were trimmed by 2 bases and 0 bases, with 4 bases remaining between them. Germline CDR1 reads MDHEN; CDR2 reads SYDVKM. The CDR3 is 14 amino acids.

The chain joins TRBV28 to TRBJ2-3; 9 nucleotides match TRBD2. The V gene end was trimmed by 7 bases and the J gene end by 4 bases; junction bases not matched to a gene: 12. This CDR3 contains 16 residues. From germline, CDR1 is MDHEN and CDR2 SYDVKM. CDR3 bases: TGTGCCAGCACCAGGGTAGGTGCGGGGGGGCCAGATACGCAGTATTTT. Translating gives CASTRVGAGGPDTQYF.

This clone has only one observation. The chain carries TRBV7-2 and TRBJ2-1; either TRBD1 or TRBD2 may fit D (6 bases each). Per germline, CDR1 SGHTA and CDR2 FQGNSA. V shed 5 bases and J shed 4 bases, with 15 bases lying between them. The CDR3 has 15 amino acids. CDR3 DNA sequence: TGTGCCAGCAGCCCCCCCGGGGGCGCGTACAATGAGCAGTTCTTC. Translation: CASSPPGGAYNEQFF.

The chain is built from TRBV7-2 and TRBJ2-7, with TRBD1 as a possible D gene (6 bases). Germline CDR1 and CDR2: SGHTA and FQGNSA. The CDR3 spans 14 residues. V gave up 2 bases and J gave up 3 bases, with 11 bases separating them. The CDR3 region is CASSLNRVGYEQYF. CDR3 bases: TGTGCCAGCAGCTTAAACAGGGTAGGCTACGAGCAGTACTTC.

The J gene is TRBJ1-6, the V gene TRBV25-1; 7 nucleotides align to TRBD1. In germline, CDR1 is MGHDK, CDR2 SYGVNS. J was trimmed by 10 bases and V by 4 bases; bases with no gene match: 7. This CDR3 has 14 amino acids. CDR3 region: CASSGVQGVSPLHF. The CDR3, as DNA: TGTGCCAGCAGTGGGGTTCAGGGGGTCTCACCCCTCCACTTT.